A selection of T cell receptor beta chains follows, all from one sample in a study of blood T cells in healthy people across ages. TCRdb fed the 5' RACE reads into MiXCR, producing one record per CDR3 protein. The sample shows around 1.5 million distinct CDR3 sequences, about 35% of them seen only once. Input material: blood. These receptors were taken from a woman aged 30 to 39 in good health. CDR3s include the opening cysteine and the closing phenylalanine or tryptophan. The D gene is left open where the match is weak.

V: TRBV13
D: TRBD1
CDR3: CASSLVQGFYEQYF

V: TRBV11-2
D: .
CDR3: CASSKEVGFSGANVLTF

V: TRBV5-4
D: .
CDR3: CASSPGQTQETQYF

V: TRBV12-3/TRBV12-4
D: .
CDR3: CASSLFSGLSYEQYF

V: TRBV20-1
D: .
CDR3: CSANPPGQYNEQFF

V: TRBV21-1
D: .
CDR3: CASGFGFDRNFYEQYF

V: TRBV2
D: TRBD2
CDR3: CASSELAGAKEQYF

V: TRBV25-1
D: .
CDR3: CASSEYRKERQYF

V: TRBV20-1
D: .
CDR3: CSAREQQINQPQHF

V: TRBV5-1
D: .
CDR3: CASSFPSPGANVLTF

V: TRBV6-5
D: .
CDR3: CASSPGWGETQYF

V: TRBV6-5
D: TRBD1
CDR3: CASSSRLGTGNTEAFF

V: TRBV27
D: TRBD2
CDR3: CASSWTSGRGIEYF

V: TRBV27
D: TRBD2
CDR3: CASNSFLAGVGEQFF

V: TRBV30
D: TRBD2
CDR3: CAWSAGTSGGNGQFF

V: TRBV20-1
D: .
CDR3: CSARDPPTVTRADTQYF

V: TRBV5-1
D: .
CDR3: CASSLDVGDTQYF

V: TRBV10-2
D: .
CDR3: CASSDVDRAAYEQYF

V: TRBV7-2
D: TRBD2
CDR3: CASSLLAGASTQYF

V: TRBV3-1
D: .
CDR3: CASSHTNPGAANTQYF

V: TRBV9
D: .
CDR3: CASSVGPSSYNEQYF

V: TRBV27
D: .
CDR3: CASSFGGGATETFF

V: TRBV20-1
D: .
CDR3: CSATRRGVSTEAFF

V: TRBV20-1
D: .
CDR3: CSAFVRVPSLHGYTF

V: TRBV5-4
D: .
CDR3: CASSQSQRTEETQYF

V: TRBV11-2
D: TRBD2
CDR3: CASSSLGLADSTDTQYF